This T cell receptor (beta chain) derives from a study of graft-versus-host responses after intestinal transplantation. Study in general: Following induction with anti-thymocyte globulin, all recipients were given tacrolimus and steroids for around three years.

CDR1 and CDR2 (germline): GTSNPN, SVGIG (reference sequence). The V gene lost 0 bases and the J gene lost 6 bases, with 12 bases spanning the gap. This CDR3 region has 13 residues. Points from the study as a whole: Early HvG declines after transplant were associated with peak circulating GvH clone levels.

TCRdb's table, derived via immunoSEQ multiplex PCR, lists solely in-frame clones and lacks some. The table records some 77,000 clones, approximately 90% of them present only once. Concerning this clone: The antigen is unknown.

The source material was PBMCs, sampled 98 days after intestinal transplantation. The clonotype originates from a human patient who received an intestinal transplant, so some T cells may come from the graft donor. The chain links TRBV30 to TRBJ2-7; no firm D call. CDR3 residues: CAWSVGPRIEQYF. The CDR3 nucleotides are TGTGCCTGGAGTGTAGGGCCGCGTATCGAGCAGTACTTC.